This TCR beta chain was documented in a study of early T cells in non-severe SARS-CoV-2 infection. Study at large: The chains were unpaired, and the sequenced material was bulk RNA from unsorted whole blood.

The CDR3 runs 13 residues. V gave up 5 bases and J gave up 4 bases, with 9 bases separating them. The germline V gene encodes CDR1 SGHTA and CDR2 FQGNSA. In the library, individual cDNA molecules carried attached unique molecular identifiers. TCRdb used MiXCR to reprocess the 5' RACE reads, holding one entry per CDR3 protein. Altogether around 30,000 distinct CDR3 sequences are present, about 6% being singletons, with the ten largest covering approximately 23%. This clonotype was counted ten times or more. The specimen was whole blood. This sequence joins TRBV7-2 and TRBJ1-5; D not certain. The receptor's source is an adult who was a healthcare worker with PCR-confirmed SARS-CoV-2 infection or an uninfected control (not recorded which). The CDR3 nucleotides read TGTGCCAGCAGCCCCCGACTGAATCAGCCCCAGCATTTT. Encoded protein: CASSPRLNQPQHF.